The next 28 T cell receptor beta chains were all read from a single sample in a study of T cells after posttransplantation cyclophosphamide. Only in-frame clones appear in the TCRdb table, and some are missing; sequencing was by immunoSEQ multiplex PCR. The sample yields about 39,000 clones, without any singletons. The sequencing sample was made of PBMCs. These receptor sequences come from a woman aged 45-65 years in good health and a related stem cell transplant donor.

There are many counts of this clone. The chain combines TRBV4-1 with TRBJ2-1, with TRBD1 identical over 7 bases. Germline V lookup: CDR1 MGHRA, CDR2 YSYEKL. The V segment lost 0 bases and the J segment 3 bases; nucleotides outside the gene matches: 2. The CDR3 totals 15 residues. As DNA, the CDR3 is TGCGCCAGCAGCCAAGAAAGACAGGGCTACAATGAGCAGTTCTTC. It encodes CASSQERQGYNEQFF.

This clone was detected many times. The chain joins TRBV4-3 to TRBJ2-7; 8 bases agree with TRBD2. Germline CDR1 and CDR2: LGHNA and YSLEER. This CDR3 contains 17 residues. The junction had 18 bases not matched to a gene; V was cut back by 4 bases and J by 7 bases. The chain's CDR3 is CASSPLGGSGEAREQYF. The CDR3 DNA sequence: TGCGCCAGCAGCCCGCTGGGGGGTAGCGGGGAAGCTCGGGAGCAGTACTTC.

The chain couples TRBV5-6 to TRBJ2-7; the match to TRBD2 covers 16 bases. The CDR3 runs to 16 residues. Germline V gives CDR1 SGHDT, CDR2 YYEEEE. Germline trimming cut 5 bases from V and 2 bases from J; bases unmatched to any gene: 4. The CDR3 sequence is CASRGGTSGGAYEQYF. CDR3 coding DNA: TGTGCCAGCAGGGGGGGGACTAGCGGGGGGGCCTACGAGCAGTACTTC. Combining the CDR3 with reference TRBV5-6 and TRBJ2-7 gives the whole variable domain DAGVTQSPTHLIKTRGQQVTLRCSPKSGHDTVSWYQQALGQGPQFIFQYYEEEERQRGNFPDRFSGHQFPNYSSELNVNALLLGDSALYLCASRGGTSGGAYEQYFGPGTRLTVT.

This clone was counted only a few times. The chain employs TRBV28 and TRBJ2-5; D unresolved. The end of the DNA aligns better with TRBJ2-7, so the J call may be wrong. CDR3 size: 11 residues. In germline, CDR1 is MDHEN, CDR2 SYDVKM. The DNA for the CDR3 is TGTGCCAGCTCCAATTCCTACGAGCAGTACTTC. Translated, it gives CASSNSYEQYF.

The table lists this clone with many counts. This chain links TRBV5-1 with TRBJ2-2; D unclear. CDR3 size: 13 residues. Trimming removed 2 bases at V and 6 bases at J, with 8 bases between. Germline lookup yields CDR1 SGHRS and CDR2 YFSETQ. CDR3: CASSLSGSGELFF. The DNA of the CDR3 is TGCGCCAGCAGCTTATCCGGGTCCGGGGAGCTGTTTTTT.

This clone has at least ten counts. The chain recombines TRBV5-4 with TRBJ2-1; possible D gene TRBD1, 8 bases. Germline V lookup: CDR1 SGHNT, CDR2 YYREEE (reference sequence). There are 14 residues in the CDR3. The V and J ends lost 4 bases and 8 bases respectively, with 16 bases between them. CDR3 sequence (DNA): TGTGCCAGCAGCGCGGGGGACAGGATCTATGAGCAGTTCTTC. Amino acids: CASSAGDRIYEQFF.

The sample holds many counts of this clone. This sequence joins TRBV2 and TRBJ1-1; D remains unclear. The germline V and J ends were trimmed by 5 bases and 3 bases, with 7 bases remaining between them. CDR3 size: 12 residues. Looked up from germline, CDR1 is SNHLY and CDR2 is FYNNEI. DNA of the CDR3: TGTGCCAGCAGTCCTACCCACACTGAAGCTTTCTTT. Residues: CASSPTHTEAFF.

This clone occurred a few times. The chain has TRBV6-5 and TRBJ1-4; D might be TRBD1 (6 bases). In germline, CDR1 is MNHEY, CDR2 SVGAGI. The CDR3 length is 14 residues. V dropped 5 bases and J dropped 11 bases, with 18 bases sitting between them. The CDR3 bases are TGTGCCAGCAGTGAACGGAGGCCAGGGGATAAACTGTTTTTT. Encoded protein: CASSERRPGDKLFF.

Many counts were recorded for this clone. The chain couples TRBV19 to TRBJ2-7; 8 nucleotides agree with TRBD1. With 5 bases clipped from V and 3 bases from J, the junction kept 9 bases outside the gene matches. Germline V gene lookup returns CDR1 LNHDA and CDR2 SQIVND (reference sequence). The CDR3 runs to 15 residues. Written as DNA, the CDR3 is TGTGCCAGTAGTCCTCGACAGGGGAAGATCTACGAGCAGTACTTC. It is translated as CASSPRQGKIYEQYF.

There are many counts of this clone. The chain is built from TRBV27 and TRBJ1-1; no firm D call. CDR1 and CDR2 from the germline V gene are MNHEY and SMNVEV (reference sequence). Trimming cost V 6 bases and J 0 bases, with 14 bases left between them. CDR3 length: 15 amino acids. The CDR3 protein is CASSPTSAMNTEAFF. The CDR3, as DNA: TGTGCCAGCAGCCCTACGAGTGCCATGAACACTGAAGCTTTCTTT.

This clone was seen many times. The J gene is TRBJ2-5, the V gene TRBV19; 9 bases map to TRBD2. CDR3 size: 14 residues. The ends lost 3 bases at V and 5 bases at J; junction bases unmatched: 4. Germline CDR1 and CDR2: LNHDA and SQIVND (reference sequence). As DNA, the CDR3 is TGTGCCAGTAGTATCGGTCTAGCGGGGGAGACCCAGTACTTC. Translating gives CASSIGLAGETQYF.

This chain links TRBV6-5 with TRBJ1-2; 8 nucleotides match TRBD1. After removal of 3 bases from V and 6 bases from J, the junction contained 6 bases not matched to a gene. Per germline, CDR1 MNHEY and CDR2 SVGAGI. This CDR3 is built from 14 residues. The CDR3: CASSYGTGGNGYTF. As DNA, the CDR3 is TGTGCCAGCAGTTATGGGACAGGCGGCAATGGCTACACCTTC.

This clone has at least ten counts. This chain uses TRBV28 with TRBJ1-2; TRBD1 agrees at 8 bases. After removal of 9 bases from V and 6 bases from J, the junction contained 6 bases not matched to a gene. Germline loops: CDR1 MDHEN, CDR2 SYDVKM. This CDR3 has 12 residues. CDR3 DNA sequence: TGTGCCAGTTACAGGGGGTGGGATGGCTACACCTTC. It translates to CASYRGWDGYTF.

This clone was recorded many times. The rearrangement links TRBV2 to TRBJ1-1; D gene unclear. Per germline, CDR1 SNHLY and CDR2 FYNNEI. CDR3 size: 11 residues. V was clipped by 8 bases and J by 1 base, with 5 bases between them. In DNA, the CDR3 is TGTGCCAGCCCCTGGAACACTGAAGCTTTCTTT. Translating it yields CASPWNTEAFF. Full variable domain (missing parts from reference TRBV2 and TRBJ1-1): EPEVTQTPSHQVTQMGQEVILRCVPISNHLYFYWYRQILGQKVEFLVSFYNNEISEKSEIFDDQFSVERPDGSNFTLKIRSTKLEDSAMYFCASPWNTEAFFGQGTRLTVV.

At least ten counts were recorded for this clone. This rearrangement joins TRBV28 to TRBJ2-5, with 9 bases matching TRBD1. The CDR3 has 15 residues. V dropped 5 bases and J dropped 5; count of bases not matched to a gene: 9. CDR1 and CDR2 from the germline V gene are MDHEN and SYDVKM. CDR3 sequence reads: CASSADRGIGETQYF. The CDR3 DNA reads TGTGCCAGCAGTGCCGACAGGGGGATCGGGGAGACCCAGTACTTC. The whole variable domain, remainder taken from reference TRBV28 and TRBJ2-5, is DVKVTQSSRYLVKRTGEKVFLECVQDMDHENMFWYRQDPGLGLRLIYFSYDVKMKEKGDIPEGYSVSREKKERFSLILESASTNQTSMYLCASSADRGIGETQYFGPGTRLLVL.

This clone was recorded at least ten times. The CDR3 loop is CASSIETLWEAEDTGELFF. CDR3 nucleotide sequence: TGTGCCAGTAGTATAGAAACCCTTTGGGAAGCGGAGGACACCGGGGAGCTGTTTTTT. J is TRBJ2-2 and V is TRBV19, with a possible D match to TRBD2 (5 bases). Trimming took off 0 bases at V and 3 bases at J, with 20 bases between the two ends. This CDR3 has 19 residues. Germline CDR1 and CDR2: LNHDA and SQIVND (reference sequence).

The sample holds many counts of this clone. The genes are TRBV30 and TRBJ1-5; 9 nucleotides match TRBD1. CDR1 and CDR2 from the germline V gene are GTSNPN and SVGIG (reference sequence). The junction had 10 bases not matched to a gene; V was cut back by 1 base and J by 0 bases. This CDR3 contains 18 residues. This CDR3 reads CAWSGGQGRVHSNQPQHF. The CDR3 coding sequence is TGTGCCTGGAGTGGCGGACAGGGGCGGGTCCATAGCAATCAGCCCCAGCATTTT. The variable domain in full, completed from reference TRBV30 and TRBJ1-5, reads SQTIHQWPATLVQPVGSPLSLECTVEGTSNPNLYWYRQAAGRGLQLLFYSVGIGQISSEVPQNLSASRPQDRQFILSSKKLLLSDSGFYLCAWSGGQGRVHSNQPQHFGDGTRLSIL.

This clone occurred many times. A junction boundary mismatches the germline segment, possibly from a read error. The V and J genes are TRBV19 and TRBJ1-6; no clear D. The germline V gene has CDR1 LNHDA and CDR2 SQIVND (reference sequence). The CDR3 is 16 amino acids. Here the CDR3 reads CASSNTENVYYSPLHF. CDR3 bases: TGTGCCAGTAGTAATACAGAGAATGTCTATTATTCACCCCTCCACTTT. The full variable domain, rest sourced from reference TRBV19 and TRBJ1-6, is DGGITQSPKYLFRKEGQNVTLSCEQNLNHDAMYWYRQDPGQGLRLIYYSQIVNDFQKGDIAEGYSVSREKKESFPLTVTSAQKNPTAFYLCASSNTENVYYSPLHFGNGTRLTVT.

This clone was seen many times. The chain recombines TRBV7-2 with TRBJ2-7; D call uncertain. V was shortened by 2 bases and J by 4 bases, with 6 bases between the two germline ends. Germline lookup yields CDR1 SGHTA and CDR2 FQGNSA. This CDR3 region has 12 residues. The CDR3 protein is CASSLTGYEQYF. The CDR3, as DNA: TGTGCCAGCAGCTTAACGGGTTACGAGCAGTACTTC.

This clone occurred many times. The J gene is TRBJ2-7, the V gene TRBV7-9; TRBD1 aligns across 7 bases. V lost 5 bases, J lost 2 bases, and 6 bases stayed unmatched. The CDR3 sequence is 14 residues long. CDR1 SEHNR and CDR2 FQNEAQ come from the germline V gene (reference sequence). CDR3 sequence (DNA): TGTGCCAGCAGCCTGGGACAGACTACCTACGAGCAGTACTTC. Translated, it gives CASSLGQTTYEQYF.

This clone was recorded at least ten times. This sequence joins TRBV7-2 and TRBJ1-3; D not certain. The V gene's germline CDR1 is SGHTA and CDR2 FQGNSA. This CDR3 contains 16 residues. V gave up 5 bases and J gave up 0 bases, with 14 bases separating them. CDR3 sequence (DNA): TGTGCCAGCAGCCTTGCGCCCGGTAGCTCTGGAAACACCATATATTTT. This sequence encodes CASSLAPGSSGNTIYF.

This clone was seen many times. CDR3 DNA: TGTGCCAGCTCCCCAGGGGGCTTGGGCAATTCACCCCTCCACTTT. It specifies CASSPGGLGNSPLHF. This rearrangement joins TRBV18 to TRBJ1-6, with 8 bases identical to TRBD1. CDR3 length equals 15 residues. Germline CDR1 KGHSH, CDR2 LQKENI. The V and J ends lost 6 bases and 7 bases, in that order; junction bases with no gene match: 8.

This clone was detected many times. DNA of the CDR3: TGTGCCAGCAGCTTAAGTACGGTAGATACGCAGTATTTT. Translation: CASSLSTVDTQYF. This sequence joins TRBV7-2 and TRBJ2-3; D remains unclear. Germline values: CDR1 SGHTA, CDR2 FQGNSA. This CDR3 spans 13 amino acids. V gave up 2 bases and J gave up 5 bases, with 8 bases separating them.

This clone was recorded at least ten times. The chain employs TRBV27 and TRBJ1-3, with TRBD1 matching 8 bases. With 2 bases clipped from V and 2 bases from J, the junction kept 5 bases outside the gene matches. The CDR3 totals 16 residues. Germline V CDR1 and CDR2: MNHEY, SMNVEV (reference sequence). The CDR3 sequence: CASSLGRQGTGNTIYF. The CDR3 DNA reads as TGTGCCAGCAGTTTAGGGAGACAGGGGACTGGAAACACCATATATTTT.

This clone came up many times. V and J are TRBV7-3 and TRBJ2-5, with TRBD2 as a possible D gene (6 bases). CDR1 is SGHTA and CDR2 is FQGTGA in the germline V gene. V dropped 5 bases and J dropped 5 bases, with 12 bases sitting between them. This CDR3 region has 13 residues. Here the CDR3 DNA reads TGTGCCAGCAGCAACCGGGACTGGGAGACCCAGTACTTC. Encoded protein: CASSNRDWETQYF.

This clone was recorded at least ten times. One end of the junction is discordant with germline, which a read error may explain. The rearrangement joins TRBV13 to TRBJ2-1; tentative D call: TRBD2 (5 bases). There are 14 residues in the CDR3. Germline V CDR1 and CDR2: PRHDT, FYEKMQ (reference sequence). The CDR3 loop is CASTRGGSFNEQFF. CDR3 nucleotides: TGTGCCAGCACCCGTGGCGGGTCCTTCAATGAGCAGTTCTTC.

This clone was counted many times. The J gene is TRBJ1-6, the V gene TRBV9; the match to TRBD1 covers 9 bases. The CDR3 has 14 amino acids. Germline trimming cut 3 bases from V and 7 bases from J; bases unmatched to any gene: 2. CDR1 SGDLS and CDR2 YYNGEE come from the germline V gene. The CDR3 nucleotides are TGTGCCAGCAGCGCGACAGGGGGGAATTCACCCCTCCACTTT. Its translation is CASSATGGNSPLHF.

This clone was observed many times. The chain joins TRBV4-3 to TRBJ1-2; no definite D call. The germline V gene encodes CDR1 LGHNA and CDR2 YSLEER. V lost 3 bases and J 8 bases, leaving 16 bases between the germline ends. CDR3 size: 14 residues. This CDR3 is CASSHLLRQLGYTF. As DNA, the CDR3 is TGCGCCAGCAGCCATCTACTCAGGCAGCTAGGCTACACCTTC.